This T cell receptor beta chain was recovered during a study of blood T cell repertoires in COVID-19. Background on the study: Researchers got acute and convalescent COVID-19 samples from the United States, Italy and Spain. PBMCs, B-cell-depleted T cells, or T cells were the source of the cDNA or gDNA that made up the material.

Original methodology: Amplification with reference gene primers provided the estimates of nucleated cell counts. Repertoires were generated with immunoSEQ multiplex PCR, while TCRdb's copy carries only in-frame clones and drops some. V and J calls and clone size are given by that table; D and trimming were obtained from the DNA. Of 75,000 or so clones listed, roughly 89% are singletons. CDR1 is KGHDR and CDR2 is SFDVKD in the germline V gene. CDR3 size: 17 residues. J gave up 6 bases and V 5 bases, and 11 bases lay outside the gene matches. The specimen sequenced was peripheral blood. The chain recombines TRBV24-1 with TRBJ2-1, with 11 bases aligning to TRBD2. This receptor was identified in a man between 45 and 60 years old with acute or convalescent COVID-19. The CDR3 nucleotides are TGTGCCACCAGTGCCCTGCCAACTAGCGGGAGAATCAATGAGCAGTTCTTC. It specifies CATSALPTSGRINEQFF.